This TCR beta chain was identified in a study of metastatic and nonmetastatic thyroid tumors. TCRdb reassembled clones from the PCR reads with MiXCR. Among around 35,000 clones listed, roughly 15% were seen once. The CDR3 sequence is 12 residues long. Trimming removed 3 bases from V and 5 bases from J, with 6 bases in between. Germline V gene sequence: CDR1 WSHSY, CDR2 SAAADI. Whole-study findings and limits: Malignant tumors reportedly showed significantly higher TCR beta diversity than benign nodules in both blood and tumor.

This clone occurred many times. Its specificity is unknown. Until they underwent thyroid surgery, no patient had received any treatment. The sequence was obtained from a female donor with papillary thyroid cancer or a benign thyroid nodule (not recorded which). Some clones in this sample may be carry-over from other donors' samples. Sequenced input: blood. The chain joins TRBV10-2 to TRBJ2-3; D gene ambiguous. CDR3 sequence (DNA): TGCGCCAGCAGTGATAGGGAAGATACGCAGTATTTT. Protein product: CASSDREDTQYF.